This TCR beta chain was sequenced in a study of T-cell reconstitution after alpha-beta-depleted transplantation in children. General study results and limits: Surviving recipient T cells and thymic progenitors underlay high day-60 TCRbeta diversity in some patients. After transplant, at about two months, alpha-beta T cells were reportedly derived from several hundred expanded graft clones.

The sample holds many counts of this clonotype. Its specificity is not known. It was with unique molecular identifiers that the TCRbeta library was prepared. TCRdb passed the PCR reads through MiXCR, listing each CDR3 protein once. The sample shows 250,000 to 300,000 distinct CDR3 sequences, roughly a tenth of them seen only once. Germline V lookup: CDR1 KGHDR, CDR2 SFDVKD. The CDR3 loop spans 13 amino acids. V was trimmed by 10 bases and J by 3 bases, leaving 15 bases between them. The receptor was derived from a boy younger than two with acute myeloid leukemia, due to receive a stem cell transplant. The input for sequencing was PBMCs, taken before TCRalphabeta/CD19-depleted stem cell transplant. The rearrangement joins TRBV24-1 to TRBJ2-7; maybe TRBD1 (5 bases). CDR3 sequence (DNA): TGTGCCACTGGGAAGGGGTCCCTCTACGAGCAGTACTTC. This codes for CATGKGSLYEQYF.